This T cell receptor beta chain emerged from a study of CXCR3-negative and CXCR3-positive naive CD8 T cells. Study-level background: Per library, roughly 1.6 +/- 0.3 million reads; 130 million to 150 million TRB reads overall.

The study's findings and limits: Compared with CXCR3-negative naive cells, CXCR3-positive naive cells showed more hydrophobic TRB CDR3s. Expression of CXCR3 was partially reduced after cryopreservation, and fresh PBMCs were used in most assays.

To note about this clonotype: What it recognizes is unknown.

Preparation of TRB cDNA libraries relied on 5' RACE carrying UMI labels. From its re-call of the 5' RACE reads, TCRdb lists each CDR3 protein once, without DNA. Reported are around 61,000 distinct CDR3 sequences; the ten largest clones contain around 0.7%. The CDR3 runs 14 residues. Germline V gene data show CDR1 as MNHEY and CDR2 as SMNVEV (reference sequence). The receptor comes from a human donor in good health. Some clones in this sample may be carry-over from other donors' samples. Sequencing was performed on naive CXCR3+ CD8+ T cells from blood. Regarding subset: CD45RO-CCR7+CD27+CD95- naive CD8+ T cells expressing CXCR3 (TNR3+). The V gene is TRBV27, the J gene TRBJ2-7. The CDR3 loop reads CASSLGQSLYEQYF.